This record looks at one T cell receptor beta chain sequence and its context. Its specificity is unknown. The germline V and J ends were trimmed by 8 bases and 0 bases, with 11 bases remaining between them. The CDR3 runs to 14 residues. The sample is drawn from a study of T cell clones after liver transplantation. For the study at large: TCRbeta sequencing after a pre-transplant mixed lymphocyte reaction identified graft-donor-reactive clones, later tracked in post-transplant blood. Graft-donor-reactive sequences were compared with third-party-reactive TCRbeta sequences from pre-transplant mixed lymphocyte reactions. Study results and limitations: Donor-reactive sequences fell more than third party-reactive ones, suggesting partial deletion.

Clones were read by immunoSEQ multiplex PCR, and TCRdb kept only the in-frame ones, dropping some. The sample gives more than 95,000 clones, around 86% of which show up once; over 0.75% is in the top ten. The sequence derives from a human donor who received a liver transplant. Sequenced here: CD4+ T cells from blood, sampled before liver transplant. This chain uses TRBV5-3 with TRBJ2-2; possible D gene TRBD2, 6 bases. TRBV5-3 is recorded as an ORF, its role being uncertain. The CDR3 here is CASRRGSNTGELFF. CDR3 nucleotide sequence: TGTGCCAGCCGGAGGGGCTCGAACACCGGGGAGCTGTTTTTT.